This T cell receptor beta chain was sequenced in a study of molecular identifiers for immune sequencing clone quantification. TCRdb itself ran the PCR reads through MiXCR, one entry per CDR3 protein. The sample has some 320,000 distinct CDR3 sequences, about a quarter seen once; the top ten hold roughly 0.7%. Study-level results: Clones above 20 RNA copies held over 98% of effector molecules, under 1% in naive cells. The sizes of highly expanded clones could be underestimated when identical TCR molecules share a barcode.

Worth noting for this clonotype: Its antigen is undetermined.

V lost 1 base to trimming and J lost 0 bases, with 10 bases between them. Germline CDR1 reads SEHNR; CDR2 reads FQNEAQ (reference sequence). CDR3 length equals 15 residues. A CD8+CD4-CCR7+CD45RA+ phenotype served as the sorting definition for naive CD8 T cells. The clonotype was recovered from a human donor in good health. Some libraries in this study had Jurkat cell RNA spiked in. The chain has TRBV7-9 and TRBJ2-7; D is possibly TRBD2 (6 bases). Sequencing was carried out using naive CD8+ T cells from blood, with Jurkat cell RNA spiked in. Subset defined: FACS-sorted CD8+CD4-CCR7+CD45RA+ naive T cells. CDR3 protein: CASSLVGGSSYEQYF. CDR3 DNA: TGTGCCAGCAGCTTAGTAGGAGGGAGCTCCTACGAGCAGTACTTC.